Listed below are T cell receptor beta chains from one sample, sequenced in a study of PD-L1 blockade in urothelial cancer. Only in-frame clones appear in the TCRdb table, and some are missing; sequencing was by immunoSEQ multiplex PCR. The sample shows fewer than 25,000 clones, around 85% of them seen only once. The sample in question was PBMCs, obtained around atezolizumab (anti-PD-L1) treatment. These TCRs come from a middle-aged man with urothelial cancer. Each CDR3 is given with its conserved first and last residue. Each record gives: CDR3 protein, CDR3 DNA, V gene, J gene, D gene, CDR3 length, clone size. The D gene is left open where the match is weak. A clone size is listed for some rows: how often the clone was seen (once, few, many), or a class if it is expanded.

CASSLGTTGGFSNQPQHF	TGTGCCAGCAGCTTAGGCACCACAGGGGGTTTTAGCAATCAGCCCCAGCATTTT	TRBV11-2	TRBJ1-5	TRBD1	18	.
CSVDTGTSYEQYF	TGCAGCGTTGATACAGGGACTAGCTACGAGCAGTACTTC	TRBV29-1	TRBJ2-7	TRBD2	13	.
CAWSLASGSTDTQYF	TGTGCCTGGAGTTTAGCTAGCGGGAGCACAGATACGCAGTATTTT	TRBV30	TRBJ2-3	TRBD2	15	.
CASSEVSGNYGYTF	TGTGCCAGCAGTGAAGTATCAGGGAACTATGGCTACACCTTC	TRBV25-1	TRBJ1-2	.	14	.
CAWGEGTSGSYNEQFF	TGTGCCTGGGGGGAGGGAACTAGCGGCTCCTACAATGAGCAGTTCTTC	TRBV30	TRBJ2-1	TRBD2	16	.
CASSPLPLAEQFF	TGTGCCAGCAGTCCCCTTCCTCTAGCTGAGCAGTTCTTC	TRBV27	TRBJ2-1	.	13	.
CASSTGRDEKLFF	TGTGCCAGCAGTACAGGGAGGGATGAAAAACTGTTTTTT	TRBV27	TRBJ1-4	.	13	.
CASSYRQGGETQYF	TGTGCCAGCAGTTACAGACAGGGTGGAGAGACCCAGTACTTC	TRBV6-5	TRBJ2-5	TRBD1	14	.
CASRFSGTIQETQYF	TGCGCCAGCAGGTTCAGCGGGACAATCCAAGAGACCCAGTACTTC	TRBV10-1	TRBJ2-5	.	15	.
CATSPGTSGEETQYF	TGTGCCACATCCCCCGGGACTAGCGGGGAAGAGACCCAGTACTTC	TRBV19	TRBJ2-5	TRBD2	15	.
CASSQNSGRYEQYF	TGCGCCAGCAGCCAAAATAGCGGGCGCTACGAGCAGTACTTC	TRBV5-1	TRBJ2-7	TRBD2	14	.
CASSIGQGYGKLFF	TGTGCCAGCAGCATCGGACAGGGGTATGGAAAACTGTTTTTT	TRBV2	TRBJ1-4	TRBD1	14	.
CASSPSRTGPTEAFF	TGTGCCAGCAGCCCCTCTCGGACAGGGCCTACTGAAGCTTTCTTT	TRBV11-3	TRBJ1-1	TRBD1	15	.
CASSELGPYEQYF	TGTGCCAGCAGTGAACTAGGTCCCTACGAGCAGTACTTC	TRBV6-1	TRBJ2-7	.	13	once
CASIRQGSIGYTF	TGTGCCAGTATCCGACAGGGGAGTATTGGCTACACCTTC	TRBV19	TRBJ1-2	TRBD1	13	.
CASRGQGSLYGYTF	TGTGCCAGCAGGGGACAGGGGAGTTTGTATGGCTACACCTTC	TRBV7-2	TRBJ1-2	TRBD1	14	.
CSVAVRTEAFF	TGCAGCGTGGCAGTGAGGACTGAAGCTTTCTTT	TRBV29-1	TRBJ1-1	.	11	.
CASSLYRVGNQPQHF	TGTGCCAGCAGTTTATACAGGGTCGGCAATCAGCCCCAGCATTTT	TRBV28	TRBJ1-5	.	15	.
CASSLSGLVVQFF	TGTGCCAGCAGCTTATCAGGACTAGTGGTGCAGTTCTTC	TRBV7-9	TRBJ2-1	TRBD2	13	.
CASSFRQTEIF	TGTGCCAGCAGTTTCAGACAGACGGAGATTTTT	TRBV6-5	TRBJ1-1	.	11	.
CASSSPGYEQYF	TGTGCCAGCAGTAGCCCGGGCTACGAGCAGTACTTC	TRBV27	TRBJ2-7	.	12	.
CASSQELAGSQETQYF	TGCGCCAGCAGCCAAGAGCTAGCGGGGTCCCAAGAGACCCAGTACTTC	TRBV4-1	TRBJ2-5	TRBD2	16	.
CASSIREGNYGYTF	TGTGCCAGTAGTATTCGGGAGGGTAACTATGGCTACACCTTC	TRBV19	TRBJ1-2	.	14	few
CASSDSEGGEQFF	TGTGCCAGCAGTGACTCGGAGGGGGGGGAGCAGTTCTTC	TRBV6-4	TRBJ2-1	.	13	.
CASSVVGTTNTEAFF	TGTGCCAGCAGCGTAGTCGGGACAACGAACACTGAAGCTTTCTTT	TRBV9	TRBJ1-1	.	15	few
CASGPGLVYEQYF	TGTGCCAGCGGGCCTGGTTTGGTTTACGAGCAGTACTTC	TRBV27	TRBJ2-7	.	13	.
CASSFLGGETDTQYF	TGTGCCAGCAGCTTCCTCGGGGGGGAGACAGATACGCAGTATTTT	TRBV11-3	TRBJ2-3	TRBD2	15	.
CASTPAGGRTYEQYF	TGTGCCAGTACTCCGGCGGGGGGTCGGACCTACGAGCAGTACTTC	TRBV19	TRBJ2-7	TRBD2	15	.
CASSEGGMVNEQFF	TGCGCCAGCAGTGAGGGCGGAATGGTCAATGAGCAGTTCTTC	TRBV10-1	TRBJ2-1	.	14	.
CASSDRPDTVPLYNEQFF	TGTGCCAGCAGTGACCGACCCGATACAGTTCCCCTCTACAATGAGCAGTTCTTC	TRBV6-1	TRBJ2-1	.	18	.
CASSSPGQGPGANVLTF	TGTGCCAGCAGCTCCCCGGGACAGGGGCCTGGGGCCAACGTCCTGACTTTC	TRBV5-4	TRBJ2-6	TRBD1	17	.
CASSVRFDRGLRSSGANVLTF	TGTGCCAGCAGCGTTCGTTTCGACAGGGGGCTTAGGTCCTCTGGGGCCAACGTCCTGACTTTC	TRBV9	TRBJ2-6	TRBD1	21	few